The 23 T cell receptor beta chains reported below all come from one sample, sequenced in a study of post-analysis software for immune sequencing data (dated by TCRdb to about 2015). Their target antigens are unknown. The paper's findings and limits, for the study overall: Four to six TRBV segments, including TRBV5-6, TRBV5-1 and TRBV20-1, were significantly more frequent in patients than controls.

Libraries were built with PCR. Reads for this sample came from an Illumina HiSeq 2500. Unique molecular identifiers were incorporated into TCR beta cDNA libraries to reduce PCR and sequencing biases. TCRdb reprocessed the public reads (quality trimming at Q25 with fastp, clone calling with MiXCR) and kept in-frame beta chains. Every entry covers one CDR3 protein and lists the most common genes and DNA from its rows. The sample data list roughly 400,000 distinct CDR3 sequences, and 39% of these were observed just once. The top ten clones comprise approximately 7.7% of the sample. What was sequenced was blood. These receptor sequences come from a girl aged 2-9 years with multiple sclerosis.

This chain joins TRBV20-1 and TRBJ2-3, with D possibly being TRBD1 or TRBD2 (5 bases each). Germline V gene lookup returns CDR1 DFQATT and CDR2 SNEGSKA (reference sequence). With 3 bases removed from V and 4 bases from J, the gap between germline ends came to 11 bases. The CDR3 loop spans 13 amino acids. In DNA form, the CDR3 reads TGCAGTGCTAGGTCGTCGGGACCAGATACGCAGTATTTT. This codes for CSARSSGPDTQYF.

The V and J genes are TRBV5-5 and TRBJ2-1; 12 bases agree with TRBD2. This CDR3 comprises 14 residues. Germline loops: CDR1 SGHKS, CDR2 YYEKEE (reference sequence). V shed 9 bases and J 10 bases; nucleotides not matched to a gene: 11. CDR3 residues: CATYLAGGPEEQFF. The CDR3 DNA reads as TGTGCCACCTATCTAGCGGGAGGGCCTGAGGAGCAGTTCTTC.

The chain joins TRBV18 to TRBJ2-7; 9 bases map to TRBD1. The trim removed 3 bases at V and 3 bases at J, leaving 6 bases unmatched. The CDR3 sequence is 15 residues long. Germline values: CDR1 KGHSH, CDR2 LQKENI. The CDR3 DNA follows: TGTGCCAGCTCACCCGTCGGGACAGGGAGCTACGAGCAGTACTTC. Protein sequence: CASSPVGTGSYEQYF.

This clonotype came up a few times. The chain carries TRBV20-1 and TRBJ2-3; D possibly matches TRBD1 or TRBD2 (5 bases each). This CDR3 is 15 amino acids long. The V gene's germline CDR1 is DFQATT and CDR2 SNEGSKA (reference sequence). V lost 6 bases, J lost 2 bases, and 18 bases lay in between. The CDR3 loop is CSASNGAVPTDTQYF. The CDR3 DNA sequence: TGCAGTGCCAGCAACGGGGCAGTCCCCACAGATACGCAGTATTTT.

The rearrangement joins TRBV5-1 to TRBJ1-1; D not resolved. Germline CDR1 and CDR2: SGHRS and YFSETQ. V lost 4 bases and J lost 4, with 14 bases in between. The CDR3 extends over 14 amino acids. This CDR3 is CASSPQTTATEAFF. For the CDR3, the DNA is TGCGCCAGCAGCCCCCAAACCACTGCCACTGAAGCTTTCTTT.

Details on this clonotype: No conserved phenylalanine or tryptophan ends this CDR3, so it is likely a read error. V and J are TRBV15 and TRBJ2-5, with D possibly matching TRBD1 (5 bases). CDR1 and CDR2 (germline): LNHNV, YYDKDF (reference sequence). The length of the CDR3 is 14 residues. V was shortened by 4 bases and J by 1 base, with 10 bases between the two germline ends. The DNA for the CDR3 is TGTGCCACCAGCACCAGGGTGGGCCAAGAGACCCAGTACGTC. Translating gives CATSTRVGQETQYV.

The CDR3 reads CSARVGLAKNIQYF. The CDR3 nucleotides read TGCAGTGCTAGAGTAGGATTAGCCAAAAACATTCAGTACTTC. This chain connects TRBV20-1 to TRBJ2-4; D gene unclear. Trimming shortened V by 1 base and J by 0 bases, and 7 bases separated the two germline ends. Germline V gene data show CDR1 as DFQATT and CDR2 as SNEGSKA (reference sequence). CDR3 length: 14 amino acids.

This clonotype has only a few counts. The chain combines TRBV27 with TRBJ1-2, with TRBD1 matching 8 bases. V gave up 0 bases and J gave up 3 bases; unmatched junction bases: 6. Germline V lookup: CDR1 MNHEY, CDR2 SMNVEV (reference sequence). The CDR3 loop spans 16 amino acids. The DNA of the CDR3 is TGTGCCAGCAGTTTATCGAGAACACAGGGGGACTATGGCTACACCTTC. Its protein is CASSLSRTQGDYGYTF.

The chain is built from TRBV5-1 and TRBJ2-7; D is ambiguous. The DNA end is more similar to TRBJ2-5, so the J call may be wrong. The CDR3 spans 13 residues. The germline V gene encodes CDR1 SGHRS and CDR2 YFSETQ. The CDR3 region has the DNA TGCGCCAGCAGCGAAGCCATGGGGGAGACCCAGTACTTC. It codes for CASSEAMGETQYF.

The chain uses TRBV20-1 and TRBJ2-7; 8 bases are a match to TRBD1. The CDR3 totals 12 residues. V lost 6 bases to trimming and J lost 6 bases; unmatched junction nucleotides: 7. Germline CDR1 and CDR2: DFQATT and SNEGSKA (reference sequence). The chain's CDR3 is CSAFSGTGEQYF. The CDR3 bases are TGCAGTGCCTTCAGTGGGACAGGCGAGCAGTACTTC.

The genes are TRBV4-2 and TRBJ2-5, with 11 bases fitting TRBD1. With the DNA end fitting TRBJ2-7 better, the J assignment may be wrong. This CDR3 spans 15 amino acids. Germline lookup yields CDR1 LGHNA and CDR2 YNFKEQ. CDR3 in amino acids: CASSQPGQGGHEQYF. The DNA of the CDR3 is TGTGCCAGCAGCCAACCGGGACAGGGGGGCCACGAGCAGTACTTC.

The table lists this clonotype with a few counts. V is TRBV11-2 and J is TRBJ2-5; 8 bases line up with TRBD1. The J call may be wrong; the DNA end is better matched by TRBJ2-7. CDR1 is SGHAT, CDR2 FQNNGV, per germline. CDR3 size: 15 residues. CDR3 sequence (DNA): TGTGCCAGCAGCCCAGCCCGGGACAGGTCCTACGAGCAGTACTTC. Protein product: CASSPARDRSYEQYF.

A few counts support this clonotype. CDR3 residues: CSAADRGTWEETQYF. The DNA for the CDR3 is TGCAGTGCTGCGGACAGGGGGACCTGGGAAGAGACCCAGTACTTC. The gene calls are TRBV20-1 and TRBJ2-5; TRBD1 matches 10 bases. CDR3 length: 15 amino acids. Germline V gene lookup returns CDR1 DFQATT and CDR2 SNEGSKA (reference sequence). With 5 bases clipped from V and 3 bases from J, the junction kept 9 bases outside the gene matches.

This clonotype was observed a handful of times. The chain has TRBV4-2 and TRBJ2-3, with a weak D call TRBD2 (6 bases). Germline V gene sequence: CDR1 LGHNA, CDR2 YNFKEQ. Trimming left V 0 bases short and J 1 base short, with 11 bases between. This CDR3 is built from 16 residues. The CDR3 is CASSQDKKRGTDTQYF. The CDR3 DNA is TGTGCCAGCAGCCAAGATAAGAAGCGGGGCACAGATACGCAGTATTTT.

This sequence joins TRBV6-4 and TRBJ1-1, with D tentatively TRBD1 (5 bases). This CDR3 contains 20 residues. Trimming shortened V by 0 bases and J by 5 bases, and 28 bases separated the two germline ends. The germline gives CDR1 MRHNA, CDR2 SNTAGT. The CDR3 region is CASSDSPPLKGRAWYTEAFF. The DNA for the CDR3 is TGTGCCAGCAGTGACTCTCCCCCACTTAAGGGCAGGGCCTGGTATACTGAAGCTTTCTTT.

This clonotype appeared a few times. This sequence joins TRBV29-1 and TRBJ2-4; D gene uncertain. With 5 bases removed from V and 1 base from J, the gap between germline ends came to 9 bases. Germline assignment: CDR1 SQVTM and CDR2 ANQGSEA. This CDR3 comprises 13 residues. CDR3 bases: TGCAGCGTTAAAACGGTTGCCAAAAACATTCAGTACTTC. The encoded protein is CSVKTVAKNIQYF.

The chain carries TRBV4-2 and TRBJ2-3; D is perhaps TRBD2 (6 bases). The CDR3 loop spans 12 amino acids. Deletions cut 8 bases from V and 4 bases from J, with 10 bases between. Germline V CDR1 and CDR2: LGHNA, YNFKEQ. The CDR3 loop reads CASRSSADTQYF. In DNA, the CDR3 is TGTGCCAGCCGTTCTAGCGCAGATACGCAGTATTTT.

The chain has TRBV27 and TRBJ2-3; unclear D gene. V was pared by 6 bases and J by 0 bases, with 10 bases between. The CDR3 contains 14 residues. Per the germline V gene, CDR1 is MNHEY and CDR2 is SMNVEV (reference sequence). The CDR3, as DNA: TGTGCCAGCAGCTTAAAATTTAGCACAGATACGCAGTATTTT. It specifies CASSLKFSTDTQYF.

This clonotype was observed many times. The gene calls are TRBV15 and TRBJ2-6, with D possibly matching TRBD1 (5 bases). Trimming took off 5 bases at V and 4 bases at J, with 12 bases between the two ends. CDR1 and CDR2 from the germline V gene are LNHNV and YYDKDF (reference sequence). This CDR3 comprises 15 residues. The CDR3 region has the DNA TGTGCCACCAGCCTTGACAGCTCAGGGGCCAACGTCCTGACTTTC. Amino acid sequence: CATSLDSSGANVLTF.

In this sample, this clonotype turned up a few times. The CDR3 coding sequence is TGCAGTGCTAGGGATGTTGAGCGCTCCTCCTACAATGAGCAGTTCTTC. It yields the protein CSARDVERSSYNEQFF. This sequence joins TRBV20-1 and TRBJ2-1; D gene uncertain. The CDR3 has 16 residues. The germline CDR1 and CDR2 sequences are DFQATT and SNEGSKA (reference sequence). The V end was cut by 3 bases, the J end by 0 bases, with 15 bases between.

The rearrangement links TRBV5-1 to TRBJ2-3, with 12 bases that match TRBD1. Germline V gene data show CDR1 as SGHRS and CDR2 as YFSETQ. CDR3 length equals 19 residues. Trimming cost V 5 bases and J 6 bases; bases outside gene matches: 19. CDR3 nucleotides: TGCGCCAGCAGTTCCGGGACAGGGGGCGTTTCAGTAAGTTTGGATACGCAGTATTTT. It codes for CASSSGTGGVSVSLDTQYF. The variable domain in full, with the rest retrieved from reference TRBV5-1 and TRBJ2-3, is KAGVTQTPRYLIKTRGQQVTLSCSPISGHRSVSWYQQTPGQGLQFLFEYFSETQRNKGNFPGRFSGRQFSNSRSEMNVSTLELGDSALYLCASSSGTGGVSVSLDTQYFGPGTRLTVL.

V and J are TRBV15 and TRBJ1-4; 9 positions agree with TRBD1. Germline V gives CDR1 LNHNV, CDR2 YYDKDF (reference sequence). The CDR3 consists of 15 residues. V lost 6 bases, J lost 10 bases, and 12 bases stayed unmatched. The CDR3 loop reads CATSRPGTGSGKLFF. The DNA of the CDR3 is TGTGCCACCAGTAGACCCGGGACAGGGTCGGGAAAACTGTTTTTT. Using reference TRBV15 and TRBJ1-4 for the parts outside the CDR3, the full variable domain is DAMVIQNPRYQVTQFGKPVTLSCSQTLNHNVMYWYQQKSSQAPKLLFHYYDKDFNNEADTPDNFQSRRPNTSFCFLDIRSPGLGDTAMYLCATSRPGTGSGKLFFGSGTQLSVL.

The count of this clonotype is one. The CDR3 carries no conserved terminal phenylalanine or tryptophan, so it likely arises from a read error. V and J are TRBV12-3 or TRBV12-4 and TRBJ1-5, with a weak D call TRBD1 (5 bases). The length of the CDR3 is 15 residues. Between the trimmed V and J ends, which lost 1 base and 8 bases, there was a span of 15 bases. In DNA form, the CDR3 reads TGTGCCAGCAGTTTAGAGAGTTGGGGCAGGGAGCCCCAGCATGTT. Translating gives CASSLESWGREPQHV.